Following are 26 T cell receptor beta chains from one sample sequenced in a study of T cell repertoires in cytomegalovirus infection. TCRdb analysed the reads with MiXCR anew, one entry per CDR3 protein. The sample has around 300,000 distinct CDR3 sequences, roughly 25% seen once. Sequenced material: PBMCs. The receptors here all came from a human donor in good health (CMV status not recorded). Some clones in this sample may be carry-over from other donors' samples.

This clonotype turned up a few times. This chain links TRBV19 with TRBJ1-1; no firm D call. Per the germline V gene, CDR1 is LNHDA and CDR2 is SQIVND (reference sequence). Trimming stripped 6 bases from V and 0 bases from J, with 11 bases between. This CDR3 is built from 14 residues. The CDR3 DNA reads TGTGCCAGTAGGGGGATGAAAATGAACACTGAAGCTTTCTTT. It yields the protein CASRGMKMNTEAFF. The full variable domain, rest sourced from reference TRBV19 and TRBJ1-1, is DGGITQSPKYLFRKEGQNVTLSCEQNLNHDAMYWYRQDPGQGLRLIYYSQIVNDFQKGDIAEGYSVSREKKESFPLTVTSAQKNPTAFYLCASRGMKMNTEAFFGQGTRLTVV.

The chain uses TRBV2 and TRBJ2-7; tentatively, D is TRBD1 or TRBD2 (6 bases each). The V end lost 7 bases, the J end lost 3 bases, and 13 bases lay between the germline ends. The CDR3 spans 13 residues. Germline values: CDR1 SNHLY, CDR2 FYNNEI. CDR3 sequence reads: CASKGGGIYEQYF. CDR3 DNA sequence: TGTGCCAGCAAGGGGGGCGGGATCTACGAGCAGTACTTC.

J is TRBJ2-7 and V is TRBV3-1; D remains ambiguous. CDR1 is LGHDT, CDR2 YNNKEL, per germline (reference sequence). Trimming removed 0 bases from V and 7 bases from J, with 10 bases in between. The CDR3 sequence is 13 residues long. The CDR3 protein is CASSQESLGEQYF. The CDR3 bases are TGTGCCAGCAGCCAAGAGTCCCTGGGGGAGCAGTACTTC.

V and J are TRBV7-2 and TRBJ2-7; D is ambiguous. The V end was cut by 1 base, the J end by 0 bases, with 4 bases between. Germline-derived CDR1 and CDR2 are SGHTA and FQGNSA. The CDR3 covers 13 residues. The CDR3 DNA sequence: TGTGCCAGCAGCTTAGTGGTCTCCTACGAGCAGTACTTC. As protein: CASSLVVSYEQYF.

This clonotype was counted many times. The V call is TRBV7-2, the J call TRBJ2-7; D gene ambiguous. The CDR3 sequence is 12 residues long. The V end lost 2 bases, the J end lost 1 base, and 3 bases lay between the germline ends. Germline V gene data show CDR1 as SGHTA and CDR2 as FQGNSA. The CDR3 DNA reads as TGTGCCAGCAGCTTAAGGTCCTACGAGCAGTACTTC. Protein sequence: CASSLRSYEQYF.

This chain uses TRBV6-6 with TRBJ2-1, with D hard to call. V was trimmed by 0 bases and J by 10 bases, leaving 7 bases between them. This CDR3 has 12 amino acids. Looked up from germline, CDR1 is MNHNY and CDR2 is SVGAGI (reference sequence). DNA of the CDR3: TGTGCCAGCAGTTACTCGAGTGTCGAGCAGTTCTTC. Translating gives CASSYSSVEQFF.

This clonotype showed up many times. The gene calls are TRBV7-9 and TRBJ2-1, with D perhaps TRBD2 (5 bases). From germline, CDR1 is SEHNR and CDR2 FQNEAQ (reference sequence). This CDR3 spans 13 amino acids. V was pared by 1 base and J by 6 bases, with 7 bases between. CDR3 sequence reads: CASSLVEGNEQFF. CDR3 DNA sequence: TGTGCCAGCAGCTTAGTTGAGGGCAATGAGCAGTTCTTC.

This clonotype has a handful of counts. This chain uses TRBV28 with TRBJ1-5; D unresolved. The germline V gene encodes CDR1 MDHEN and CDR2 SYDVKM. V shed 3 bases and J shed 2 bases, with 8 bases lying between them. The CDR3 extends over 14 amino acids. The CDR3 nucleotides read TGTGCCAGCAGTTTCAACGGGGGCAATCAGCCCCAGCATTTT. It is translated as CASSFNGGNQPQHF. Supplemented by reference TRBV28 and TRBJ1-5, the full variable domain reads DVKVTQSSRYLVKRTGEKVFLECVQDMDHENMFWYRQDPGLGLRLIYFSYDVKMKEKGDIPEGYSVSREKKERFSLILESASTNQTSMYLCASSFNGGNQPQHFGDGTRLSIL.

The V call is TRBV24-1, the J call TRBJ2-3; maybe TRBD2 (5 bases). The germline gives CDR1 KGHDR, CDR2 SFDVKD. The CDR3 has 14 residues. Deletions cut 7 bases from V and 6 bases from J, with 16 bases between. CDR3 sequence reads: CATSQPGLFDTQYF. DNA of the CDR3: TGTGCCACCAGCCAGCCCGGACTTTTTGATACGCAGTATTTT.

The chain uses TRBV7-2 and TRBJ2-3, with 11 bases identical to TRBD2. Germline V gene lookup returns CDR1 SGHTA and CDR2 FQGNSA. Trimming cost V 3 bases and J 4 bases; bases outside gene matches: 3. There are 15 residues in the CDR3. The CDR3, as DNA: TGTGCCAGCAGCTTTGGTAGCGGGAGGGCAGATACGCAGTATTTT. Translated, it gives CASSFGSGRADTQYF. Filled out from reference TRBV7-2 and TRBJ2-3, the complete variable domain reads GAGVSQSPSNKVTEKGKDVELRCDPISGHTALYWYRQSLGQGLEFLIYFQGNSAPDKSGLPSDRFSAERTGGSVSTLTIQRTQQEDSAVYLCASSFGSGRADTQYFGPGTRLTVL.

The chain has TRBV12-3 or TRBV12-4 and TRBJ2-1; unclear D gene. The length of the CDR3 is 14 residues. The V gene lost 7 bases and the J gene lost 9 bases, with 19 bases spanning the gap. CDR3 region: CASTRLKGNSEQFF. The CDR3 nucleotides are TGTGCCAGCACCAGACTCAAGGGTAACAGTGAGCAGTTCTTC.

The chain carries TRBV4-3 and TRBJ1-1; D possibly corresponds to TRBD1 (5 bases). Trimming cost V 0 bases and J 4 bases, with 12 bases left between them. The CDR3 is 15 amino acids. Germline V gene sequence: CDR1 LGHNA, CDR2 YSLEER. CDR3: CASSQDIGVLTEAFF. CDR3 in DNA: TGCGCCAGCAGCCAAGATATAGGGGTTCTCACTGAAGCTTTCTTT.

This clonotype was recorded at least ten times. The CDR3 coding sequence is TGTGCCAGCAGCTTAGAGGCGGAAGTAGAGCAGTTCTTC. Amino acid sequence: CASSLEAEVEQFF. The chain employs TRBV7-2 and TRBJ2-1, with D unresolved. Per germline, CDR1 SGHTA and CDR2 FQGNSA. The CDR3 is made up of 13 amino acids. The V and J ends lost 1 base and 10 bases respectively, with 11 bases between them.

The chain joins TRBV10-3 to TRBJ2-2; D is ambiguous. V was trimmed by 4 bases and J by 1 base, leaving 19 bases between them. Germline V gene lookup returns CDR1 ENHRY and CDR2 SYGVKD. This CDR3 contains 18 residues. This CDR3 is CAISGGSPLAKNTGELFF. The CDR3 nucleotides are TGTGCCATCAGTGGTGGCAGCCCTTTGGCAAAGAACACCGGGGAGCTGTTTTTT.

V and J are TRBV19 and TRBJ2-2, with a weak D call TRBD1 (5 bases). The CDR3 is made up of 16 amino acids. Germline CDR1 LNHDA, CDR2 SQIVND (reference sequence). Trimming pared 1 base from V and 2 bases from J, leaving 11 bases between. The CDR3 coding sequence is TGTGCCAGTAGTATAGGGGGCAGGTTTAACACCGGGGAGCTGTTTTTT. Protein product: CASSIGGRFNTGELFF. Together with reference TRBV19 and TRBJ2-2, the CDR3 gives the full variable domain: DGGITQSPKYLFRKEGQNVTLSCEQNLNHDAMYWYRQDPGQGLRLIYYSQIVNDFQKGDIAEGYSVSREKKESFPLTVTSAQKNPTAFYLCASSIGGRFNTGELFFGEGSRLTVL.

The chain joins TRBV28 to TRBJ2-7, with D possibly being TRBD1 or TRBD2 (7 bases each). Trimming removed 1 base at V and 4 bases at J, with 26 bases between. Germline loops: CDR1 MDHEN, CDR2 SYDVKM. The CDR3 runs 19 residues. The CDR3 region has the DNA TGTGCCAGCAGTTTATATCTTATCACAGGGGTGCGGGAGACGTACGAGCAGTACTTC. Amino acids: CASSLYLITGVRETYEQYF.

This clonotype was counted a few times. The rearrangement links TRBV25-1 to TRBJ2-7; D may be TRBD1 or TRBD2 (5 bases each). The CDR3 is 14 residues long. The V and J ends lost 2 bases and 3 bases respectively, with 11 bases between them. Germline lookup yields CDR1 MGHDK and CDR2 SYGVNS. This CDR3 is CASSEGVGDYEQYF. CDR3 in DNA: TGTGCCAGCAGTGAAGGAGTGGGGGACTACGAGCAGTACTTC.

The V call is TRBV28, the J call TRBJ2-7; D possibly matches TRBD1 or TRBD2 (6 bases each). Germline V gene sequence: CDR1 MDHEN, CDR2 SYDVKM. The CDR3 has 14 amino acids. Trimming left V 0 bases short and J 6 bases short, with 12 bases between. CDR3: CASSLWDSGLEQYF. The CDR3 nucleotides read TGTGCCAGCAGTTTATGGGACAGCGGGCTCGAGCAGTACTTC.

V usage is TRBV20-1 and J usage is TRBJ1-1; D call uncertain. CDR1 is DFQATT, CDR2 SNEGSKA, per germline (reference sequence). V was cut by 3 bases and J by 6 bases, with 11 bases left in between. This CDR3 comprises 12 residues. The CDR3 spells CSASSRLSEAFF. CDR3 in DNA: TGCAGTGCTAGTAGCCGTTTGTCTGAAGCTTTCTTT.

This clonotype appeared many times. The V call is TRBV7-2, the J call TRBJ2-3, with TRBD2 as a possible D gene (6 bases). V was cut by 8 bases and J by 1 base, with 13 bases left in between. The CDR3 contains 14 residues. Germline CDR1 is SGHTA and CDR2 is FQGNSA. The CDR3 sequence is CASATGAGTDTQYF. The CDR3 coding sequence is TGTGCCAGCGCTACGGGAGCGGGCACAGATACGCAGTATTTT.

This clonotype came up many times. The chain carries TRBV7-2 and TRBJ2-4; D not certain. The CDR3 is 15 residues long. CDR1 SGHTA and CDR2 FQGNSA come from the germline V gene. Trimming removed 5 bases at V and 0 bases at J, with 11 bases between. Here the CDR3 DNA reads TGTGCCAGCAGCCCCTTCAGGCTAGCCAAAAACATTCAGTACTTC. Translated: CASSPFRLAKNIQYF. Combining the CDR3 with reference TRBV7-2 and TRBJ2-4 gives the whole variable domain GAGVSQSPSNKVTEKGKDVELRCDPISGHTALYWYRQSLGQGLEFLIYFQGNSAPDKSGLPSDRFSAERTGGSVSTLTIQRTQQEDSAVYLCASSPFRLAKNIQYFGAGTRLSVL.

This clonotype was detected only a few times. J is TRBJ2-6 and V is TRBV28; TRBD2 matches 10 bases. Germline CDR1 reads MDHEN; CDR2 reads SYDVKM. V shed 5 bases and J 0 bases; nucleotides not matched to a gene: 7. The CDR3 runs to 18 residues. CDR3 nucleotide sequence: TGTGCCAGCAGTATTACGGGACTAGCGAACTCTGGGGCCAACGTCCTGACTTTC. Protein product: CASSITGLANSGANVLTF.

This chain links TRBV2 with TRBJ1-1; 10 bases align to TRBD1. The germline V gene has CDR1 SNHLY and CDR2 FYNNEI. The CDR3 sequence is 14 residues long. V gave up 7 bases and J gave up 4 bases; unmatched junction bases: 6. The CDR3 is CASNRRTGGTEAFF. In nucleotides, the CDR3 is TGTGCCAGCAACCGTAGGACAGGGGGCACTGAAGCTTTCTTT.

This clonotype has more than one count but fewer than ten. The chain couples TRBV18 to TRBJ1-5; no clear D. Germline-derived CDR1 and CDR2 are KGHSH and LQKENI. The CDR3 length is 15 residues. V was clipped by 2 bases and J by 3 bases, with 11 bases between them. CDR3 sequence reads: CASSPTGTVNQPQHF. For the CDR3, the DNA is TGTGCCAGCTCACCAACGGGAACCGTCAATCAGCCCCAGCATTTT.

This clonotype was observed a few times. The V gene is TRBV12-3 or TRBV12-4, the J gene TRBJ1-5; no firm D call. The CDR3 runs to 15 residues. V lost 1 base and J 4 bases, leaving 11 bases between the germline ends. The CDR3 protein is CASSLESVGNQPQHF. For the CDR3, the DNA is TGTGCCAGCAGTTTAGAGTCGGTCGGGAATCAGCCCCAGCATTTT.

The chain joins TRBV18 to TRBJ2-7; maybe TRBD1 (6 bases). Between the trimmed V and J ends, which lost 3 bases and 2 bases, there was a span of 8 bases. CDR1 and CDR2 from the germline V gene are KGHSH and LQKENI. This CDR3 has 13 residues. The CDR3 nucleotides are TGTGCCAGCTCACCCCGACAGGCCTACGAGCAGTACTTC. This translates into CASSPRQAYEQYF.